This is a list of T cell receptor beta chains from one sample in a study of T cell responses to AZD1222 COVID-19 vaccine. Here immunoSEQ multiplex PCR was the method, and the copy in TCRdb shows in-frame clones only, minus some. Of more than 150,000 clones listed, more than 70% were seen once; the top ten hold roughly 26%. Source: peripheral blood, taken 28 days after the second AZD1222 dose. The source of these receptors is an adult who received the AZD1222 COVID-19 vaccine. CDR3s include the opening cysteine and the closing phenylalanine or tryptophan. Each record gives: J gene, D gene, V gene, clone size, CDR3 DNA, CDR3 protein. A D gene is named only where the DNA matches it firmly. Clone size is given for some rows only: seen once, a few or many times, or a class if the clone is expanded.

j_call: TRBJ1-2; d_call: .; v_call: TRBV5-5; clone_size: once; cdr3_nt: TGTGCCAGCAGCTTGGCGACTAACTATGGCTACACCTTC; cdr3_aa: CASSLATNYGYTF
j_call: TRBJ2-1; d_call: TRBD2; v_call: TRBV27; clone_size: .; cdr3_nt: TGTGCCAGCAGTTTATCCCTAGCGGAGTACTACAATGAGCAGTTCTTC; cdr3_aa: CASSLSLAEYYNEQFF
j_call: TRBJ2-2; d_call: TRBD1; v_call: TRBV10-3; clone_size: .; cdr3_nt: TGTGCCATCAGTGGGGACAGCAACACCGGGGAGCTGTTTTTT; cdr3_aa: CAISGDSNTGELFF
j_call: TRBJ1-2; d_call: .; v_call: TRBV6-2/TRBV6-3; clone_size: .; cdr3_nt: TGTGCCAGCAGCCCCAGAGCTAACTATGGCTACACCTTC; cdr3_aa: CASSPRANYGYTF
j_call: TRBJ2-7; d_call: TRBD1; v_call: TRBV7-2; clone_size: .; cdr3_nt: TGTGCCAGCAGCTTAGCAACAGGGGGCTACGAGCAGTACTTC; cdr3_aa: CASSLATGGYEQYF
j_call: TRBJ2-7; d_call: .; v_call: TRBV28; clone_size: few; cdr3_nt: TGTGCCAGTACTCCCGGACAGAGCTACGAGCAGTACTTC; cdr3_aa: CASTPGQSYEQYF
j_call: TRBJ2-3; d_call: TRBD1; v_call: TRBV5-5; clone_size: .; cdr3_nt: TGTGCCAGCAGCTCTGGGGGACAGGGGGCAACAGATACGCAGTATTTT; cdr3_aa: CASSSGGQGATDTQYF
j_call: TRBJ2-7; d_call: .; v_call: TRBV28; clone_size: .; cdr3_nt: TGTGCCAGCAGTCGGGACGGTGGGGCCTACGAGCAGTACTTC; cdr3_aa: CASSRDGGAYEQYF
j_call: TRBJ2-6; d_call: .; v_call: TRBV19; clone_size: .; cdr3_nt: TGTGCCAGTATCCCCCAACAGGGACCTGGGGCCAACGTCCTGACTTTC; cdr3_aa: CASIPQQGPGANVLTF
j_call: TRBJ1-5; d_call: .; v_call: TRBV16; clone_size: .; cdr3_nt: TGTGCCAGCAGCCAAAGTCTGCGGGACAATCAGCCCCAGCATTTT; cdr3_aa: CASSQSLRDNQPQHF
j_call: TRBJ1-1; d_call: TRBD1; v_call: TRBV6-6; clone_size: .; cdr3_nt: TGTGCCACCAACCCAGGGGGGCCGGCTTTCTTT; cdr3_aa: CATNPGGPAFF
j_call: TRBJ2-1; d_call: .; v_call: TRBV7-3; clone_size: .; cdr3_nt: TGTGCCAGCAGCTTAACGGGGGGACAGCCAGAGCAGTTCTTC; cdr3_aa: CASSLTGGQPEQFF
j_call: TRBJ2-6; d_call: .; v_call: TRBV27; clone_size: .; cdr3_nt: TGTGCCAGCAGTTTAATGGGGGTTTTAGCCAACGTCCTGACTTTC; cdr3_aa: CASSLMGVLANVLTF
j_call: TRBJ1-3; d_call: TRBD1; v_call: TRBV30; clone_size: once; cdr3_nt: TGTGCCTGGAGTGTAGGGACAGGGGTTTTCTCTGGAAACACCATATATTTT; cdr3_aa: CAWSVGTGVFSGNTIYF
j_call: TRBJ1-6; d_call: .; v_call: TRBV5-4; clone_size: .; cdr3_nt: TGTGCCAGCAGAAATGGAGTGAGTGGAGGTAATTCACCCCTCCACTTT; cdr3_aa: CASRNGVSGGNSPLHF
j_call: TRBJ2-1; d_call: TRBD2; v_call: TRBV3-1/TRBV3-2; clone_size: .; cdr3_nt: TGTGCCAGCAGCCCGACTAGCGGGAGAAATGAGCAGTTCTTC; cdr3_aa: CASSPTSGRNEQFF
j_call: TRBJ1-1; d_call: TRBD1; v_call: TRBV7-9; clone_size: .; cdr3_nt: TGTGCCAGCAGCGCCTCAGGGGGCGCGGGGACTGAAGCTTTCTTT; cdr3_aa: CASSASGGAGTEAFF
j_call: TRBJ1-2; d_call: .; v_call: TRBV7-2; clone_size: .; cdr3_nt: TGTGCCAGCAGCCCCCTGGAGGTAGGCGGCTACACCTTC; cdr3_aa: CASSPLEVGGYTF
j_call: TRBJ2-7; d_call: TRBD2; v_call: TRBV7-3; clone_size: .; cdr3_nt: TGTGCCAGCAGCTCAAAACTAGCGGGAGGGCGCGAGCAGTACTTC; cdr3_aa: CASSSKLAGGREQYF
j_call: TRBJ2-2; d_call: .; v_call: TRBV24-1; clone_size: .; cdr3_nt: TGTGCCACCAGTGATGCGACAGTCCTTCCCGGGGAGCTGTTTTTT; cdr3_aa: CATSDATVLPGELFF
j_call: TRBJ1-5; d_call: TRBD1; v_call: TRBV28; clone_size: .; cdr3_nt: TGTGCCAGCGGATTGGACAGGAGCCGCAATCAGCCCCAGCATTTT; cdr3_aa: CASGLDRSRNQPQHF
j_call: TRBJ2-2; d_call: .; v_call: TRBV7-8; clone_size: few; cdr3_nt: TGTGCCAGCAGCTTACGCCGGACAGTCAACACCGGGGAGCTGTTTTTT; cdr3_aa: CASSLRRTVNTGELFF
j_call: TRBJ2-2; d_call: .; v_call: TRBV21-1; clone_size: .; cdr3_nt: TGTGCCAGCAGCAAAGCGCTGACAGGGGAAGGGGCGAACACCGGGGAGCTGTTTTTT; cdr3_aa: CASSKALTGEGANTGELFF
j_call: TRBJ2-7; d_call: TRBD2; v_call: TRBV7-2; clone_size: .; cdr3_nt: TGTGCCAGCAGCTTAGGAGGTAGCGGGAGCTCGGGCGAGCAGTACTTC; cdr3_aa: CASSLGGSGSSGEQYF
j_call: TRBJ2-1; d_call: TRBD2; v_call: TRBV7-9; clone_size: .; cdr3_nt: TGTGCCAGCAGCTTAGGACTAGCGGGAATCAATGAGCAGTTCTTC; cdr3_aa: CASSLGLAGINEQFF
j_call: TRBJ2-1; d_call: TRBD2; v_call: TRBV5-1; clone_size: .; cdr3_nt: TGCGCCAGCAGCTTGGGACTAGCGGGAGGGCCGGGGTTTGATTGGTACAATGAGCAGTTCTTC; cdr3_aa: CASSLGLAGGPGFDWYNEQFF
j_call: TRBJ2-3; d_call: TRBD2; v_call: TRBV5-8; clone_size: .; cdr3_nt: TGTGCCAGCAGCTTGGCGGGACTAGCGGGAGACACGCAGTATTTT; cdr3_aa: CASSLAGLAGDTQYF
j_call: TRBJ1-1; d_call: .; v_call: TRBV12-3/TRBV12-4; clone_size: .; cdr3_nt: TGTGCCAGCAGTCCTTCGGGGAACACTGAAGCTTTCTTT; cdr3_aa: CASSPSGNTEAFF
j_call: TRBJ1-1; d_call: .; v_call: TRBV19; clone_size: .; cdr3_nt: TGTGCCAGCCGCCTCGCTGATGAAGCTTTCTTT; cdr3_aa: CASRLADEAFF
j_call: TRBJ2-7; d_call: .; v_call: TRBV6-5; clone_size: .; cdr3_nt: TGTGCCAGCAGTCCGTCGGCCAGCGGATACTACGAGCAGTACTTC; cdr3_aa: CASSPSASGYYEQYF
j_call: TRBJ2-3; d_call: TRBD1; v_call: TRBV11-1; clone_size: few; cdr3_nt: TGTGCCAGTCAGACAGGGGCCGCAGATACGCAGTATTTT; cdr3_aa: CASQTGAADTQYF
j_call: TRBJ2-7; d_call: TRBD1; v_call: TRBV7-9; clone_size: .; cdr3_nt: TGTGCCAGCAGCTTACAACAGGGGACCTACGAGCAGTACTTC; cdr3_aa: CASSLQQGTYEQYF
j_call: TRBJ1-4; d_call: .; v_call: TRBV27; clone_size: .; cdr3_nt: TGTGCCAGCACCGCGTCAGGGTATAATGAAAAACTGTTTTTT; cdr3_aa: CASTASGYNEKLFF
j_call: TRBJ1-4; d_call: TRBD1; v_call: TRBV4-3; clone_size: few; cdr3_nt: TGCGCCAGCAGCCAAGCGCCCGATAATCCGGGACAGGTAACCGAGTTCAATGAAAAACTGTTTTTT; cdr3_aa: CASSQAPDNPGQVTEFNEKLFF
j_call: TRBJ2-2; d_call: TRBD1; v_call: TRBV15; clone_size: .; cdr3_nt: TGTGCCACCAGCAGTCGAGGGGGCAGGGGGAGAACCGGGGAGCTGTTTTTT; cdr3_aa: CATSSRGGRGRTGELFF
j_call: TRBJ2-1; d_call: .; v_call: TRBV2; clone_size: .; cdr3_nt: TGTGCCAGCAAGACTCGTAGCTCCGACAATGAGCAGTTCTTC; cdr3_aa: CASKTRSSDNEQFF
j_call: TRBJ1-1; d_call: .; v_call: TRBV11-3; clone_size: .; cdr3_nt: TGTGCCAGCTGGGAGGGGTCCCACACTGAAGCTTTCTTT; cdr3_aa: CASWEGSHTEAFF
j_call: TRBJ2-3; d_call: TRBD2; v_call: TRBV29-1; clone_size: .; cdr3_nt: TGCAGCGTTGGACTAGCGGCGACAGATACGCAGTATTTT; cdr3_aa: CSVGLAATDTQYF
j_call: TRBJ1-4; d_call: .; v_call: TRBV9; clone_size: .; cdr3_nt: TGTGCCAGCAGCGTAGGAGGAATCAATGAAAAACTGTTTTTT; cdr3_aa: CASSVGGINEKLFF
j_call: TRBJ1-1; d_call: .; v_call: TRBV3-1/TRBV3-2; clone_size: .; cdr3_nt: TGTGCCAGCAGCCGAAGTGGTGAAGCTTTCTTT; cdr3_aa: CASSRSGEAFF
j_call: TRBJ2-3; d_call: .; v_call: TRBV28; clone_size: once; cdr3_nt: TGTGCCAGCAGTTTCGGAGGGGTTGGCCTGACAGATACGCAGTATTTT; cdr3_aa: CASSFGGVGLTDTQYF
j_call: TRBJ2-7; d_call: .; v_call: TRBV12-3/TRBV12-4; clone_size: .; cdr3_nt: TGTGCCAGCCGGTCGGGTCCCGAGCAGTACTTC; cdr3_aa: CASRSGPEQYF
j_call: TRBJ2-3; d_call: .; v_call: TRBV6-5; clone_size: .; cdr3_nt: TGTGCCAGCAGTTTCCCAGATACGCAGTATTTT; cdr3_aa: CASSFPDTQYF
j_call: TRBJ2-7; d_call: .; v_call: TRBV4-2; clone_size: .; cdr3_nt: TGTGCCAGCAGCCAAGAGGGAATAGACGAGCAGTACTTC; cdr3_aa: CASSQEGIDEQYF
j_call: TRBJ2-7; d_call: .; v_call: TRBV7-8; clone_size: .; cdr3_nt: TGTGCCAGCAGCTTAATATCCGGGCAGGGACCCTTCGAGCAGTACTTC; cdr3_aa: CASSLISGQGPFEQYF
j_call: TRBJ2-1; d_call: .; v_call: TRBV6-5; clone_size: .; cdr3_nt: TGTGCCACCCGGGACATCTATGAGCAGTTCTTC; cdr3_aa: CATRDIYEQFF
j_call: TRBJ2-3; d_call: TRBD2; v_call: TRBV7-9; clone_size: .; cdr3_nt: TGTGCCAGCAGCTTAGTGGTGGGGACTAGCGGCACAGATACGCAGTATTTT; cdr3_aa: CASSLVVGTSGTDTQYF
j_call: TRBJ2-1; d_call: .; v_call: TRBV28; clone_size: .; cdr3_nt: TGTGCCAGCAGTTTAGTGCGAGCTAGCTCCTACAATGAGCAGTTCTTC; cdr3_aa: CASSLVRASSYNEQFF
j_call: TRBJ2-2; d_call: TRBD1; v_call: TRBV28; clone_size: .; cdr3_nt: TGTGCCAGCAGTTTCCCGGGACAGGGGGCCCCTGCGAACACCGGGGAGCTGTTTTTT; cdr3_aa: CASSFPGQGAPANTGELFF
j_call: TRBJ1-4; d_call: .; v_call: TRBV7-9; clone_size: .; cdr3_nt: TGTGCCAGCAGCTTAGTCTGGACAGCGAATGAAAAACTGTTTTTT; cdr3_aa: CASSLVWTANEKLFF
j_call: TRBJ1-4; d_call: TRBD1; v_call: TRBV19; clone_size: few; cdr3_nt: TGTGCCAGTAGTATAGATCAACAGGGGGCCTTGTTTTTT; cdr3_aa: CASSIDQQGALFF
j_call: TRBJ2-5; d_call: .; v_call: TRBV25-1; clone_size: .; cdr3_nt: TGTGCCAGCAGTCCCCCACAGGGTGGGGTAGCGGAGACCCAGTACTTC; cdr3_aa: CASSPPQGGVAETQYF
j_call: TRBJ2-7; d_call: .; v_call: TRBV5-1; clone_size: once; cdr3_nt: TGCGCCAGCAGCCCACAGGGACCCTCCTACGAGCAGTACTTC; cdr3_aa: CASSPQGPSYEQYF
j_call: TRBJ1-6; d_call: .; v_call: TRBV10-3; clone_size: .; cdr3_nt: TGTGCCATCAGTGAGTCCCTAGCGGGATTACCCCTCCACTTT; cdr3_aa: CAISESLAGLPLHF
j_call: TRBJ2-7; d_call: .; v_call: TRBV29-1; clone_size: .; cdr3_nt: TGCAGCGCCCGGGCGAGGGAGCAGTACTTC; cdr3_aa: CSARAREQYF
j_call: TRBJ2-1; d_call: .; v_call: TRBV11-2; clone_size: .; cdr3_nt: TGTGCCAGCAGCTTCCTGAGGGGGAATGAGCAGTTCTTC; cdr3_aa: CASSFLRGNEQFF
j_call: TRBJ2-2; d_call: .; v_call: TRBV30; clone_size: .; cdr3_nt: TGTGCCTGGACTCGGCGGGGAACCGGGGAGCTGTTTTTT; cdr3_aa: CAWTRRGTGELFF